Described below is a single T cell receptor beta chain sequence and its context. The antigen is undetermined. Without the conserved terminal phenylalanine or tryptophan, this CDR3 likely stems from a read error. It is unclear where the CDR3 begins or ends on the DNA, so no DNA is shown, and the CDR3 is as TCRdb lists it. This specimen comes from a study of T cells in Graves' hyperthyroidism and ophthalmopathy. Study-wide points: Most clonotypes expanded in the thyroid (above 0.001) were also present in blood. Model-based prediction identified ophthalmopathy a median around 6.7 months prior to its onset.

Exclusion of patients followed from uncontrolled infection, other autoimmune disease, pregnancy or lactation. Thyroid ultrasound and orbital computed tomography, with clinical symptoms and serum thyroxine and TRAb, informed diagnoses. The CDR3 length equals 11 residues, ends included. The germline CDR1 and CDR2 sequences are SGHTA and FQGNSA. What was amplified from RNA transcripts were TCR beta CDR3 regions. First-round RT-PCR of the TCR CDR3 relied on the HTBI primer set. In TCRdb, the multiplex PCR reads were re-called with MiXCR into one record per CDR3 protein. Of 450,000 to 700,000 distinct CDR3 sequences detected, around 46% appear once; the ten largest clones hold roughly 7.7%.

This sequence joins TRBV7-2 and TRBJ2-7; the table's D call TRBD1 went unverified against the DNA. Sequences were obtained from peripheral blood or thyroid tissue (not recorded which). This sequence originates from a woman between 18 and 30 years old with Graves' hyperthyroidism. CDR3 sequence: CASSLGQDSLR.